A single sample gave rise to the 6 T cell receptor beta chains below, sequenced in a study of control samples from healthy donors and cancer patients. The assay was immunoSEQ multiplex PCR, and TCRdb's table has in-frame clones only and misses some. The sample shows fewer than 200,000 clones, 93% of them seen only once. The specimen sequenced was blood. Every receptor here comes from a woman aged 55-69 years in good health.

The rearrangement uses TRBV11-3 and TRBJ2-7; the match to TRBD1 covers 7 bases. This CDR3 comprises 13 residues. Germline assignment: CDR1 SGHNT and CDR2 YENEEA. After removal of 5 bases from V and 5 bases from J, the junction contained 6 bases not matched to a gene. The DNA for the CDR3 is TGTGCCAGCAGCCCGACAGGGTCCCACGAGCAGTACTTC. Protein sequence: CASSPTGSHEQYF. The whole variable domain, remainder taken from reference TRBV11-3 and TRBJ2-7, is EAGVVQSPRYKIIEKKQPVAFWCNPISGHNTLYWYLQNLGQGPELLIRYENEEAVDDSQLPKDRFSAERLKGVDSTLKIQPAELGDSAVYLCASSPTGSHEQYFGPGTRLTVT.

The chain combines TRBV3-1 (or the pseudogene TRBV3-2) with TRBJ1-3, with a possible D match to TRBD1 (6 bases). Germline V gives CDR1 LGHDT, CDR2 YNNKEL (reference sequence). This CDR3 has 16 residues. The V gene lost 0 bases and the J gene lost 4 bases, with 13 bases spanning the gap. CDR3 DNA: TGTGCCAGCAGCCAAGATGGCCGGGGGCCAGGAAACACCATATATTTT. Amino acid sequence: CASSQDGRGPGNTIYF.

This chain links TRBV10-3 with TRBJ1-6, with 10 bases identical to TRBD1. Germline CDR1 reads ENHRY; CDR2 reads SYGVKD. The CDR3 has 13 amino acids. V lost 10 bases to trimming and J lost 7 bases; unmatched junction nucleotides: 4. CDR3 protein: CATQGQGNSPLHF. The CDR3 nucleotides are TGTGCCACGCAGGGACAGGGGAATTCACCCCTCCACTTT.

This clone occurred once. The chain has TRBV4-1 and TRBJ2-1; 9 bases agree with TRBD1. Germline CDR1 reads MGHRA; CDR2 reads YSYEKL. The junction had 0 bases not matched to a gene; V was cut back by 1 base and J by 2 bases. The CDR3 runs 15 residues. The DNA for the CDR3 is TGCGCCAGCAGCCAAGGGGACAGGGCCTACAATGAGCAGTTCTTC. This translates into CASSQGDRAYNEQFF.

This clone was seen only once. The chain is built from TRBV18 and TRBJ1-2, with a tentative D call TRBD1 (5 bases). The length of the CDR3 is 14 residues. Germline CDR1 and CDR2: KGHSH and LQKENI. Trimming removed 0 bases from V and 4 bases from J, with 9 bases in between. CDR3 sequence (DNA): TGTGCCAGCTCACCACCAGGGGCCTCCTATGGCTACACCTTC. It encodes CASSPPGASYGYTF. The entire variable domain, with the rest obtained from reference TRBV18 and TRBJ1-2, is as follows: NAGVMQNPRHLVRRRGQEARLRCSPMKGHSHVYWYRQLPEEGLKFMVYLQKENIIDESGMPKERFSAEFPKEGPSILRIQQVVRGDSAAYFCASSPPGASYGYTFGSGTRLTVV.

As concerns this clone: The limits of the CDR3 on the DNA are not certain, so only TCRdb's listed CDR3 is given. The rearrangement uses TRBV2 and TRBJ2-1; the table gives TRBD2 as D, unverified against the DNA. Counting both end residues, the CDR3 totals 18 amino acids. Germline V gene sequence: CDR1 SNHLY, CDR2 FYNNEI. CDR3 sequence: CASILGFSGGTPYNEQFF.